This is a list of T cell receptor beta chains from one sample in a study of T cell responses to AZD1222 COVID-19 vaccine. TCRdb's table, derived via immunoSEQ multiplex PCR, lists solely in-frame clones and lacks some. The data contain around 130,000 clones, roughly 93% of them seen just once; the ten biggest clones take up about 3.1%. The source was peripheral blood, collected on day 0 of AZD1222 vaccination. These receptors originate from an adult in good health. CDR3s include the opening cysteine and the closing phenylalanine or tryptophan. A D gene is named only where the DNA matches it firmly. Where a row states a size, it is once, few, many or the class of an expanded clone; other rows omit it.

d_call: NA
clone_size: NA
v_call: TRBV5-1
j_call: TRBJ2-1
cdr3_aa: CASRWTVGYEQFF
cdr3_nt: TGCGCCAGCCGTTGGACCGTGGGCTATGAGCAGTTCTTC

d_call: NA
clone_size: NA
v_call: TRBV7-9
j_call: TRBJ1-1
cdr3_aa: CASSLVQGYTEAFF
cdr3_nt: TGTGCCAGCAGCTTAGTGCAGGGTTATACTGAAGCTTTCTTT

d_call: NA
clone_size: NA
v_call: TRBV2
j_call: TRBJ2-6
cdr3_aa: CASSALGSSGANVLTF
cdr3_nt: TGTGCCAGCAGTGCGTTAGGGTCCTCTGGGGCCAACGTCCTGACTTTC

d_call: NA
clone_size: once
v_call: TRBV7-8
j_call: TRBJ2-5
cdr3_aa: CASSWEKETQYF
cdr3_nt: TGTGCCAGCAGCTGGGAAAAAGAGACCCAGTACTTC

d_call: NA
clone_size: NA
v_call: TRBV7-9
j_call: TRBJ1-2
cdr3_aa: CASSLAHEDGYTF
cdr3_nt: TGTGCCAGCAGCTTAGCACACGAGGATGGCTACACCTTC

d_call: NA
clone_size: NA
v_call: TRBV5-1
j_call: TRBJ2-6
cdr3_aa: CASSLAAGGSSGANVLTF
cdr3_nt: TGCGCCAGCAGCTTGGCGGCAGGGGGGAGCTCTGGGGCCAACGTCCTGACTTTC

d_call: NA
clone_size: NA
v_call: TRBV2
j_call: TRBJ2-3
cdr3_aa: CASGPGDTQNTDTQYF
cdr3_nt: TGTGCCAGCGGGCCTGGGGACACCCAAAACACAGATACGCAGTATTTT

d_call: TRBD2
clone_size: few
v_call: TRBV7-9
j_call: TRBJ2-1
cdr3_aa: CASSLGFSGSDEQFF
cdr3_nt: TGTGCCAGCAGCTTAGGGTTTAGCGGGAGCGACGAGCAGTTCTTC

d_call: NA
clone_size: few
v_call: TRBV12-1
j_call: TRBJ1-2
cdr3_aa: CASSWEATGANYGYTF
cdr3_nt: TGTGCCAGCAGCTGGGAAGCGACAGGGGCAAACTATGGCTACACCTTC

d_call: NA
clone_size: NA
v_call: TRBV2
j_call: TRBJ1-2
cdr3_aa: CASRSGLTAWGGYTF
cdr3_nt: TGTGCCAGCAGGAGTGGACTGACCGCCTGGGGAGGCTACACCTTC

d_call: NA
clone_size: NA
v_call: TRBV21-1
j_call: TRBJ1-3
cdr3_aa: CASSKGAPSDRGRLAGNTIYF
cdr3_nt: TGTGCCAGCAGCAAAGGGGCTCCGTCGGACAGGGGGCGGCTTGCTGGAAACACCATATATTTT

d_call: NA
clone_size: NA
v_call: TRBV6-2/TRBV6-3
j_call: TRBJ1-3
cdr3_aa: CASSRGMRTATGNTIYF
cdr3_nt: TGTGCCAGCAGCCGAGGCATGAGGACAGCCACTGGAAACACCATATATTTT

d_call: NA
clone_size: NA
v_call: TRBV27
j_call: TRBJ1-2
cdr3_aa: CASSNYDSLYGYTF
cdr3_nt: TGTGCCAGCAGTAATTACGACAGTCTATACGGCTACACCTTC

d_call: NA
clone_size: NA
v_call: TRBV28
j_call: TRBJ1-5
cdr3_aa: CASRVQEGNQPQHF
cdr3_nt: TGTGCCAGCAGGGTACAAGAAGGCAATCAGCCCCAGCATTTT

d_call: TRBD2
clone_size: NA
v_call: TRBV5-1
j_call: TRBJ2-2
cdr3_aa: CASSLGLAGGELFF
cdr3_nt: TGCGCCAGCAGCTTGGGACTAGCGGGCGGGGAGCTGTTTTTT

d_call: NA
clone_size: NA
v_call: TRBV6-4
j_call: TRBJ2-1
cdr3_aa: CASSESSGRGEQFF
cdr3_nt: TGTGCCAGCAGTGAGTCAAGCGGGCGAGGGGAGCAGTTCTTC

d_call: TRBD1
clone_size: NA
v_call: TRBV5-4
j_call: TRBJ1-6
cdr3_aa: CASSLDRWASPLHF
cdr3_nt: TGTGCCAGCAGCCTGGACAGGTGGGCATCACCCCTCCACTTT

d_call: NA
clone_size: NA
v_call: TRBV28
j_call: TRBJ1-5
cdr3_aa: CASSFGNQPQHF
cdr3_nt: TGTGCCAGCAGTTTTGGGAATCAGCCCCAGCATTTT

d_call: NA
clone_size: NA
v_call: TRBV27
j_call: TRBJ2-7
cdr3_aa: CASSLRGRTTEEQYF
cdr3_nt: TGTGCCAGCAGTTTAAGGGGGAGAACTACGGAGGAGCAGTACTTC

d_call: NA
clone_size: NA
v_call: TRBV6-5
j_call: TRBJ2-7
cdr3_aa: CASRGGSYEQYF
cdr3_nt: TGTGCCAGCCGGGGTGGGTCCTACGAGCAGTACTTC

d_call: TRBD1
clone_size: NA
v_call: TRBV5-1
j_call: TRBJ1-2
cdr3_aa: CASSTDRGGDGYTF
cdr3_nt: TGCGCCAGCAGCACTGACAGGGGTGGGGATGGCTACACCTTC

d_call: NA
clone_size: NA
v_call: TRBV11-2
j_call: TRBJ2-1
cdr3_aa: CASSLSSSYNEQFF
cdr3_nt: TGTGCCAGCAGCTTATCTTCCTCCTACAATGAGCAGTTCTTC

d_call: NA
clone_size: NA
v_call: TRBV28
j_call: TRBJ1-2
cdr3_aa: CASSPASGGAHGYTF
cdr3_nt: TGTGCCAGCAGCCCGGCCTCTGGAGGCGCCCATGGCTACACCTTC

d_call: TRBD1
clone_size: once
v_call: TRBV9
j_call: TRBJ2-7
cdr3_aa: CASTPGTVSSEQYF
cdr3_nt: TGTGCCAGCACTCCCGGGACAGTTTCCTCCGAGCAGTACTTC

d_call: TRBD2
clone_size: NA
v_call: TRBV28
j_call: TRBJ2-7
cdr3_aa: CASTPRLAVSYEQYF
cdr3_nt: TGTGCCAGCACCCCGAGACTAGCGGTCTCCTACGAGCAGTACTTC

d_call: NA
clone_size: NA
v_call: TRBV6-6
j_call: TRBJ2-7
cdr3_aa: CASSYSLDGPYEQYF
cdr3_nt: TGTGCCAGCAGTTACTCGTTAGACGGTCCCTACGAGCAGTACTTC

d_call: NA
clone_size: NA
v_call: TRBV24-1
j_call: TRBJ2-1
cdr3_aa: CATSDLDGIYNEQFF
cdr3_nt: TGTGCCACCAGTGATTTGGACGGTATTTACAATGAGCAGTTCTTC

d_call: NA
clone_size: once
v_call: TRBV11-2
j_call: TRBJ2-3
cdr3_aa: CASSPSGGTDTQYF
cdr3_nt: TGTGCCAGCAGCCCATCGGGGGGCACAGATACGCAGTATTTT

d_call: NA
clone_size: NA
v_call: TRBV6-2/TRBV6-3
j_call: TRBJ1-2
cdr3_aa: CASSLGGRNGYTF
cdr3_nt: TGTGCCAGCAGTTTGGGGGGTAGGAATGGCTACACCTTC

d_call: TRBD1
clone_size: NA
v_call: TRBV6-2/TRBV6-3
j_call: TRBJ1-4
cdr3_aa: CASSYPTGITTNEKLFF
cdr3_nt: TGTGCCAGCAGTTACCCGACAGGGATTACAACTAATGAAAAACTGTTTTTT

d_call: NA
clone_size: NA
v_call: TRBV7-2
j_call: TRBJ1-3
cdr3_aa: CASSPQRGYGNTIYF
cdr3_nt: TGTGCCAGCAGCCCCCAACGGGGATACGGAAACACCATATATTTT

d_call: TRBD2
clone_size: NA
v_call: TRBV5-6
j_call: TRBJ2-1
cdr3_aa: CASSLLRGVSYNEQFF
cdr3_nt: TGTGCCAGCAGCTTGCTCCGGGGGGTCTCCTACAATGAGCAGTTCTTC

d_call: NA
clone_size: NA
v_call: TRBV7-9
j_call: TRBJ2-2
cdr3_aa: CASTPKGGGGGELFF
cdr3_nt: TGTGCCAGCACCCCTAAAGGGGGAGGAGGCGGGGAGCTGTTTTTT

d_call: NA
clone_size: NA
v_call: TRBV9
j_call: TRBJ1-3
cdr3_aa: CASSVESEGRGNTIYF
cdr3_nt: TGTGCCAGCAGCGTAGAGTCCGAGGGAAGAGGAAACACCATATATTTT

d_call: NA
clone_size: NA
v_call: TRBV4-2
j_call: TRBJ1-2
cdr3_aa: CASSTSQTANYGYTF
cdr3_nt: TGTGCCAGCAGTACGTCACAAACTGCTAACTATGGCTACACCTTC

d_call: NA
clone_size: NA
v_call: TRBV21-1
j_call: TRBJ2-3
cdr3_aa: CASSDDRGRISTDTQYF
cdr3_nt: TGTGCCAGCAGCGACGACAGGGGACGTATTAGCACAGATACGCAGTATTTT

d_call: TRBD2
clone_size: NA
v_call: TRBV10-3
j_call: TRBJ2-1
cdr3_aa: CAIRPGTSGSNEQFF
cdr3_nt: TGTGCCATCAGGCCCGGGACTAGCGGGAGTAATGAGCAGTTCTTC

d_call: NA
clone_size: NA
v_call: TRBV7-2
j_call: TRBJ1-5
cdr3_aa: CASSLSWDQPQHF
cdr3_nt: TGTGCCAGCAGCTTATCATGGGATCAGCCCCAGCATTTT

d_call: TRBD2
clone_size: NA
v_call: TRBV5-1
j_call: TRBJ2-5
cdr3_aa: CASSWTSGRLETQYF
cdr3_nt: TGCGCCAGCAGCTGGACTAGCGGGAGGTTAGAGACCCAGTACTTC

d_call: NA
clone_size: NA
v_call: TRBV29-1
j_call: TRBJ1-1
cdr3_aa: CSVPDTSGRGWHTEAFF
cdr3_nt: TGCAGCGTTCCCGATACCTCAGGGAGGGGTTGGCACACTGAAGCTTTCTTT

d_call: NA
clone_size: NA
v_call: TRBV11-2
j_call: TRBJ2-3
cdr3_aa: CASSQEGTRISDTQYF
cdr3_nt: TGTGCCAGCAGCCAGGAAGGGACAAGAATTTCAGATACGCAGTATTTT

d_call: NA
clone_size: NA
v_call: TRBV7-2
j_call: TRBJ2-2
cdr3_aa: CASRFTGANTGELFF
cdr3_nt: TGTGCCAGCAGATTCACAGGAGCGAACACCGGGGAGCTGTTTTTT

d_call: TRBD1
clone_size: NA
v_call: TRBV5-4
j_call: TRBJ1-4
cdr3_aa: CASSQTGSEKLFF
cdr3_nt: TGTGCCAGCAGCCAGACAGGGAGTGAAAAACTGTTTTTT

d_call: NA
clone_size: NA
v_call: TRBV14
j_call: TRBJ1-4
cdr3_aa: CASSQTGNYEKLFF
cdr3_nt: TGTGCCAGCAGCCAAACAGGGAATTATGAAAAACTGTTTTTT

d_call: NA
clone_size: NA
v_call: TRBV30
j_call: TRBJ1-1
cdr3_aa: CAWSVLSGYTEAFF
cdr3_nt: TGTGCCTGGAGTGTACTGTCGGGCTACACTGAAGCTTTCTTT

d_call: TRBD2
clone_size: NA
v_call: TRBV29-1
j_call: TRBJ2-1
cdr3_aa: CSVEVLAGSEQFF
cdr3_nt: TGCAGCGTTGAGGTCCTAGCGGGAAGTGAGCAGTTCTTC

d_call: NA
clone_size: once
v_call: TRBV29-1
j_call: TRBJ1-3
cdr3_aa: CSVLLNSGNTIYF
cdr3_nt: TGCAGCGTTCTACTGAACTCTGGAAACACCATATATTTT

d_call: NA
clone_size: NA
v_call: TRBV6-1
j_call: TRBJ1-1
cdr3_aa: CASSEVGGRLMNTEAFF
cdr3_nt: TGTGCCAGCAGTGAAGTTGGGGGACGTCTTATGAACACTGAAGCTTTCTTT

d_call: TRBD1
clone_size: NA
v_call: TRBV6-2/TRBV6-3
j_call: TRBJ1-5
cdr3_aa: CASSRRQGAQPQHF
cdr3_nt: TGTGCCAGCAGCCGCCGACAGGGGGCCCAGCCCCAGCATTTT

d_call: NA
clone_size: NA
v_call: TRBV24-1
j_call: TRBJ2-3
cdr3_aa: CATSDLQRGTDTQYF
cdr3_nt: TGTGCCACCAGTGACCTTCAAAGGGGCACAGATACGCAGTATTTT

d_call: NA
clone_size: NA
v_call: TRBV30
j_call: TRBJ1-4
cdr3_aa: CAWSVQGGTNEKLFF
cdr3_nt: TGTGCCTGGAGTGTACAGGGTGGAACTAATGAAAAACTGTTTTTT